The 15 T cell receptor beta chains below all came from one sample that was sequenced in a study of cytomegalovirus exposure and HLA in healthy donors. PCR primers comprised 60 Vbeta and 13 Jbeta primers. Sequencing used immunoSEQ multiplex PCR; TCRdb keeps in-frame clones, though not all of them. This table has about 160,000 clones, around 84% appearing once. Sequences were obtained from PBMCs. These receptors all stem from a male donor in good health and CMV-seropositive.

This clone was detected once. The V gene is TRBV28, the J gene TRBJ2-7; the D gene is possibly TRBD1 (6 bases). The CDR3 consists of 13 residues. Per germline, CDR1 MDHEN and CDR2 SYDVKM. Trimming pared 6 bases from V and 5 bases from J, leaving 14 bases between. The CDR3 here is CASSPPGAHEQYF. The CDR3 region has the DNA TGTGCCAGCAGCCCGCCAGGGGCCCACGAGCAGTACTTC.

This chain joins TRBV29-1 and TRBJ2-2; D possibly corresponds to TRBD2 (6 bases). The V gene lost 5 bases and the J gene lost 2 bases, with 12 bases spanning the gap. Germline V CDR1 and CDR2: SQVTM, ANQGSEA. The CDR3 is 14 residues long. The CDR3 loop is CSVLGLANTGELFF. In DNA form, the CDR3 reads TGCAGCGTTTTGGGACTTGCAAACACCGGGGAGCTGTTTTTT.

The CDR3 DNA sequence: TGTGCCAGTAGTATATCTAGCGGGGGGCCGGATGAGCAGTTCTTC. Its protein is CASSISSGGPDEQFF. The V gene is TRBV19, the J gene TRBJ2-1, with 11 bases that match TRBD2. V gave up 2 bases and J gave up 8 bases; unmatched junction bases: 5. Per germline, CDR1 LNHDA and CDR2 SQIVND (reference sequence). The CDR3 extends over 15 amino acids.

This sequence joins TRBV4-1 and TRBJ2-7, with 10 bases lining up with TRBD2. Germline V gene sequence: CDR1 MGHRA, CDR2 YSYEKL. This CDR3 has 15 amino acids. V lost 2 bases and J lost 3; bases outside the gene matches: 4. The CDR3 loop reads CASSQPGLARYEQYF. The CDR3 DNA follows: TGCGCCAGCAGCCAACCGGGACTAGCGCGCTACGAGCAGTACTTC.

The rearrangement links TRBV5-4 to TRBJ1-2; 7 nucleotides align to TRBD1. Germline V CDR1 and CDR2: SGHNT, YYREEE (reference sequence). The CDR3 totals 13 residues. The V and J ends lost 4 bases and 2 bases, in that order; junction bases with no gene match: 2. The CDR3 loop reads CASSDRVNYGYTF. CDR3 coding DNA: TGTGCCAGCAGCGACAGGGTAAACTATGGCTACACCTTC.

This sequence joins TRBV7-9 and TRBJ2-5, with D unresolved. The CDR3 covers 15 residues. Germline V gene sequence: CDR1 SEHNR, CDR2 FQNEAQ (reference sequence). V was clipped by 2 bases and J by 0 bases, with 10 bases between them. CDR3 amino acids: CASSLRSTHQETQYF. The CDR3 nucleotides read TGTGCCAGCAGCTTAAGATCGACACACCAAGAGACCCAGTACTTC.

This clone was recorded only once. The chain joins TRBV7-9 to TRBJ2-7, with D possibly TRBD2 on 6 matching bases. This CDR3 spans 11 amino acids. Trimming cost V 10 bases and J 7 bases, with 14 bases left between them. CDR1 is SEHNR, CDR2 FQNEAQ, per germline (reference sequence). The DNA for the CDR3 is TGTGCCACGGGGGATGGGGAGGAGCAGTACTTC. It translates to CATGDGEEQYF.

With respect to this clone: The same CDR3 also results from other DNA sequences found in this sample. As DNA, the CDR3 is TGTGCCAGCAGCCCAACTAGCGGGCCTTACAATGAGCAGTTCTTC. The encoded protein is CASSPTSGPYNEQFF. The rearrangement joins TRBV6-5 to TRBJ2-1; 9 nucleotides line up with TRBD2. This CDR3 comprises 15 residues. Germline CDR1 MNHEY, CDR2 SVGAGI. The junction had 7 bases not matched to a gene; V was cut back by 6 bases and J by 4 bases.

Written as DNA, the CDR3 is TGTGCCAGCTCACGGGGACAGAAAAGTTACAATGAGCAGTTCTTC. Translating gives CASSRGQKSYNEQFF. The V call is TRBV18, the J call TRBJ2-1, with 7 nucleotides matching TRBD1. V trimming: 4 bases; J trimming: 4 bases; junction bases outside the gene matches: 7. Looked up from germline, CDR1 is KGHSH and CDR2 is LQKENI. There are 15 residues in the CDR3.

In nucleotides, the CDR3 is TGCGCCAGCAGTCCGGGACTATACAATGAGCAGTTCTTC. It codes for CASSPGLYNEQFF. The chain has TRBV4-3 and TRBJ2-1; 7 nucleotides line up with TRBD2. The V and J ends lost 6 bases and 4 bases, in that order; junction bases with no gene match: 3. CDR3 length: 13 amino acids. Germline V gene sequence: CDR1 LGHNA, CDR2 YSLEER.

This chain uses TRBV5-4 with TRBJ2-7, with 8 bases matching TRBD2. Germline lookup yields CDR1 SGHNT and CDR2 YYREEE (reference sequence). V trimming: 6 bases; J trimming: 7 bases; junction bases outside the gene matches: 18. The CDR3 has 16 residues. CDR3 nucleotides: TGTGCCAGCACCCCTACGCTTACCAGCGGGAGTGGTGAGCAGTACTTC. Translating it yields CASTPTLTSGSGEQYF. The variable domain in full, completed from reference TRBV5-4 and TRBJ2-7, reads ETGVTQSPTHLIKTRGQQVTLRCSSQSGHNTVSWYQQALGQGPQFIFQYYREEENGRGNFPPRFSGLQFPNYSSELNVNALELDDSALYLCASTPTLTSGSGEQYFGPGTRLTVT.

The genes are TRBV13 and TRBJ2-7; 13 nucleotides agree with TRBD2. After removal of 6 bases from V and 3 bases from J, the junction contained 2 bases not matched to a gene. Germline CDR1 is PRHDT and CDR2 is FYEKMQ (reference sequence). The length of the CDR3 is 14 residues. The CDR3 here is CASRRLAGGYEQYF. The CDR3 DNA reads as TGTGCCAGCAGACGACTAGCGGGGGGCTACGAGCAGTACTTC.

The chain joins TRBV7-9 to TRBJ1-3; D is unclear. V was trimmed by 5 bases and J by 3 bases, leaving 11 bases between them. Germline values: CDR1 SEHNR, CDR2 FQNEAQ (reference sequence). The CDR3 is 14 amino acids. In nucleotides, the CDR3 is TGTGCCAGCAGCCAGATTGGAGGTGGAAACACCATATATTTT. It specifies CASSQIGGGNTIYF.

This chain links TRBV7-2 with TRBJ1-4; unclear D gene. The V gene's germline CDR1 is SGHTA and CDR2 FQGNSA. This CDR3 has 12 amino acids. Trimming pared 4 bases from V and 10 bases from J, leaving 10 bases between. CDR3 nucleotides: TGTGCCAGCAGCTCGGACTTCCCAAAACTGTTTTTT. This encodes CASSSDFPKLFF.

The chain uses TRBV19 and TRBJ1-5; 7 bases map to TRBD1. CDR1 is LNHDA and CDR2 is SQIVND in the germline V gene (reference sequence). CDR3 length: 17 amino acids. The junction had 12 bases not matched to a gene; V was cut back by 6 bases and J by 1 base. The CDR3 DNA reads TGTGCCAGTAGGCCATGGGTGACAGGGACCAGCAATCAGCCCCAGCATTTT. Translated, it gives CASRPWVTGTSNQPQHF.